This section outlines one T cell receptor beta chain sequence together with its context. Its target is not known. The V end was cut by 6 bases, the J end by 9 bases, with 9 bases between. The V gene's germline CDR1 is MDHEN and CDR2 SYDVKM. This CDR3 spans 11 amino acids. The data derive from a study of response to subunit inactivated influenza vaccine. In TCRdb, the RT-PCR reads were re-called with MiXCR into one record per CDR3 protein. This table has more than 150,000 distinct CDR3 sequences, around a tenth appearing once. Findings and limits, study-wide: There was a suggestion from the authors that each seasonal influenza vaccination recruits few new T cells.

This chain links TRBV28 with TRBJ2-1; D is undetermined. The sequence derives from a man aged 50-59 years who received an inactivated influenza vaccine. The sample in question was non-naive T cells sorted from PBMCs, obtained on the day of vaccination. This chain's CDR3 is CASSESGEQFF. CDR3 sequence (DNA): TGTGCCAGCAGCGAATCGGGTGAGCAGTTCTTC.